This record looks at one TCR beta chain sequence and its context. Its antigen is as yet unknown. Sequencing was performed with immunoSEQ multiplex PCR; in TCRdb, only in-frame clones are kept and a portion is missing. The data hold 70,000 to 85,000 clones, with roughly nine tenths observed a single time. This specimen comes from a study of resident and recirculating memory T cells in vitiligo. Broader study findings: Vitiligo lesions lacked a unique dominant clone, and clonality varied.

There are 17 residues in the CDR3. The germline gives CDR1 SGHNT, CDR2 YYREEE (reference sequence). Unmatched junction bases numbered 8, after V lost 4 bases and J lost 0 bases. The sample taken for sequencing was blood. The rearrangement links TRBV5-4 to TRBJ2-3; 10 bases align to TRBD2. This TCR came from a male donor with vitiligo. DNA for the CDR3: TGTGCCAGCAGCAACCCGAGCGGGGGGGGAAGCACAGATACGCAGTATTTT. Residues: CASSNPSGGGSTDTQYF.